Listed below are T cell receptor beta chains from one sample, sequenced in a study of Graves' ophthalmopathy and Graves' hyperthyroidism. Via MiXCR, TCRdb re-called the multiplex PCR reads, giving one row per CDR3 protein. The table has roughly 1.1 million distinct CDR3 sequences, roughly 35% seen once. Input material: peripheral blood or thyroid tissue (not recorded which). These receptors came from an adult man with Graves' hyperthyroidism. CDR3s include the opening cysteine and the closing phenylalanine or tryptophan. A D gene is named only where the DNA matches it firmly.

d_call | j_call | v_call | cdr3_aa
. | TRBJ2-6 | TRBV7-8 | CASSSWTEYEAF
. | TRBJ2-6 | TRBV29-1 | CSVEGRAGHNVLTF
. | TRBJ2-2 | TRBV7-9 | CASSPLGWERTGELFF
. | TRBJ1-2 | TRBV10-3 | CASTGQGTYGYTF
TRBD1 | TRBJ1-1 | TRBV9 | CASSLRQGAFF
TRBD1 | TRBJ2-6 | TRBV9 | CASSADRPGANVLTF
. | TRBJ1-4 | TRBV27 | CASRAIEKLFF
. | TRBJ1-3 | TRBV25-1 | CASSEYSGNTIYF
. | TRBJ1-6 | TRBV7-2 | CASSKGTGAYSPLHF
TRBD1 | TRBJ2-5 | TRBV29-1 | CSVTPGQGNQETQYF
. | TRBJ2-5 | TRBV20-1 | CSARHLGTEETQYF
. | TRBJ1-5 | TRBV7-8 | CASSSAGPGQPQHF
. | TRBJ2-2 | TRBV13 | CASSYDRTGWKLFF
TRBD1 | TRBJ1-1 | TRBV29-1 | CSAETRDRGLDTEAFF
TRBD1 | TRBJ2-7 | TRBV20-1 | CSATGQVTYEQYF
TRBD1 | TRBJ1-5 | TRBV10-3 | CAISRQGEQPQHF
. | TRBJ2-3 | TRBV29-1 | CSVEDTQYF
. | TRBJ1-1 | TRBV12-3/TRBV12-4 | CASSLSTGRGAFF
. | TRBJ2-1 | TRBV15 | CATSRSPGPQFF
TRBD1 | TRBJ2-6 | TRBV19 | CATKGTGKAGANVLTF
. | TRBJ1-2 | TRBV7-2 | CASSGQPHYGYTF
. | TRBJ2-3 | TRBV7-8 | CADGTDTQYF
TRBD2 | TRBJ2-6 | TRBV7-3 | CASSFGLAGGGNVLTF
. | TRBJ2-5 | TRBV5-6 | CASALGAGETQYF
. | TRBJ1-5 | TRBV5-4 | CASSIPYTQPQHF
. | TRBJ2-7 | TRBV7-8 | CASSRGRLGAYEQYF
TRBD1 | TRBJ1-4 | TRBV15 | CATSRRDRGREKLFF
. | TRBJ1-4 | TRBV10-3 | CAIRPAGGKLFF
. | TRBJ2-7 | TRBV15 | CATSRSALGYEQYF
. | TRBJ1-2 | TRBV29-1 | CSVAEGGYGYTF
. | TRBJ1-6 | TRBV10-1 | CASSRGISNSPLHF
TRBD1 | TRBJ2-7 | TRBV29-1 | CSAREGTGDGEQYF
. | TRBJ1-6 | TRBV13 | CASSLAGIGSNSPLHF
. | TRBJ1-4 | TRBV7-2 | CASQKGNEKLFF
TRBD1 | TRBJ2-2 | TRBV6-6 | CASSYSTTGKAGELFF
TRBD2 | TRBJ2-2 | TRBV29-1 | CSVVGGGRNTGELFF
TRBD2 | TRBJ2-7 | TRBV7-9 | CASSFGAGLADTYEQYF
TRBD1 | TRBJ1-2 | TRBV29-1 | CSVRQGEAGYTF
. | TRBJ2-5 | TRBV7-9 | CASSHLTRYRQYF
. | TRBJ1-2 | TRBV6-5 | CASRMGHYGYTF
. | TRBJ2-5 | TRBV20-1 | CSANGGHQETQYF
TRBD1 | TRBJ2-5 | TRBV24-1 | CATSGRDSQETQYF